These 20 T cell receptor beta chains were all obtained from the same sample, sequenced in a study of OX40 agonist ivuxolimab in advanced cancers. The library was produced with the immunoSEQ multiplex PCR assay. TCRdb retrieved this table from immuneACCESS and kept in-frame rearrangements only. Not all clones are present; in checked studies, unresolved V genes account for under half, and no reason is known for the remainder. The sample table holds around 40,000 clones, of which around 80% were seen once. Together, the top ten hold about 5.2% of the sample. The sequenced sample was CD4+ or CD8+ T cells sorted from blood, obtained in a trial of the OX40 agonist ivuxolimab. The origin of the receptors is an adult with an advanced solid tumor such as melanoma, head and neck, liver or kidney cancer.

This clone was detected only a few times. The chain combines TRBV28 with TRBJ1-2; D gene uncertain. Germline-derived CDR1 and CDR2 are MDHEN and SYDVKM. Deletions cut 2 bases from V and 4 bases from J, with 11 bases between. The CDR3 extends over 14 amino acids. DNA of the CDR3: TGTGCCAGCAGTTTACAAGGCCAGACCTATGGCTACACCTTC. The encoded protein is CASSLQGQTYGYTF.

This clone appeared once. The chain employs TRBV5-1 and TRBJ2-2, with 14 bases lining up with TRBD2. Per germline, CDR1 SGHRS and CDR2 YFSETQ. V gave up 4 bases and J gave up 7 bases; unmatched junction bases: 12. The CDR3 is made up of 18 amino acids. The CDR3 protein is CASSPTPGLAGVGGELFF. The CDR3 DNA sequence: TGCGCCAGCAGCCCTACTCCGGGACTAGCGGGAGTAGGCGGGGAGCTGTTTTTT.

J is TRBJ2-1 and V is TRBV7-6; D gene uncertain. The V and J ends lost 3 bases and 1 base respectively, with 4 bases between them. CDR1 SGHVS and CDR2 FNYEAQ come from the germline V gene. There are 13 residues in the CDR3. The CDR3 DNA reads TGTGCCAGCAGCTTCCAATCCTACAATGAGCAGTTCTTC. Amino acids: CASSFQSYNEQFF. Filled out from reference TRBV7-6 and TRBJ2-1, the complete variable domain reads GAGVSQSPRYKVTKRGQDVALRCDPISGHVSLYWYRQALGQGPEFLTYFNYEAQQDKSGLPNDRFSAERPEGSISTLTIQRTEQRDSAMYRCASSFQSYNEQFFGPGTRLTVL.

The chain uses TRBV19 and TRBJ1-2; 8 positions agree with TRBD1. Germline V CDR1 and CDR2: LNHDA, SQIVND (reference sequence). The CDR3 loop spans 17 amino acids. V lost 6 bases and J lost 1; bases outside the gene matches: 13. The CDR3 DNA reads TGTGCCAGTAGCCATCTGAGGGGTGACAGGGGTAACTATGGCTACACCTTC. Encoded protein: CASSHLRGDRGNYGYTF.

CDR3 nucleotide sequence: TGTGCCAGCAGCGGGCCTTCCGGGACAGGGATATTGGTAAATCAGCCCCAGCATTTT. Translated: CASSGPSGTGILVNQPQHF. The V gene is TRBV21-1, the J gene TRBJ1-5; no DNA check was done on the table's D call, TRBD1. TRBV21-1 is a recognized pseudogene. The CDR3 is 19 amino acids.

The chain is built from TRBV11-2 and TRBJ2-3; 10 bases are shared with TRBD2. Trimming removed 3 bases from V and 10 bases from J; junction bases left unmatched: 10. The CDR3 loop spans 15 amino acids. Per the germline V gene, CDR1 is SGHAT and CDR2 is FQNNGV. The CDR3 DNA reads as TGTGCCAGCAGCTTCTCTAGCGGGAGATTTGATGCGCAGTATTTT. It codes for CASSFSSGRFDAQYF.

This clone appeared a single time. The chain has TRBV10-3 and TRBJ1-1; TRBD1 is a possible D gene (6 bases). This CDR3 spans 14 amino acids. Looked up from germline, CDR1 is ENHRY and CDR2 is SYGVKD. V was shortened by 6 bases and J by 4 bases, with 15 bases between the two germline ends. The CDR3 protein is CAIRNTGRATEAFF. The CDR3 DNA is TGTGCCATCAGAAACACAGGGAGGGCCACTGAAGCTTTCTTT.

This clone came up a few times. The rearrangement joins TRBV30 to TRBJ2-7; D uncertain. This CDR3 has 12 amino acids. Trimming removed 0 bases from V and 0 bases from J, with 3 bases in between. From germline, CDR1 is GTSNPN and CDR2 SVGIG (reference sequence). The CDR3 sequence: CAWSVSSYEQYF. The CDR3 nucleotides are TGTGCCTGGAGTGTCAGCTCCTACGAGCAGTACTTC.

This chain connects TRBV5-5 to TRBJ2-1, with 9 bases aligning to TRBD2. CDR1 is SGHKS and CDR2 is YYEKEE in the germline V gene (reference sequence). The CDR3 covers 16 residues. Germline trimming cut 4 bases from V and 0 bases from J; bases unmatched to any gene: 5. The CDR3 DNA follows: TGTGCCAGCAGCCCGCGGGGGGGAAGCTCCTACAATGAGCAGTTCTTC. Translating gives CASSPRGGSSYNEQFF.

The gene calls are TRBV4-1 and TRBJ2-3, with 10 bases fitting TRBD2. Per the germline V gene, CDR1 is MGHRA and CDR2 is YSYEKL. The V segment lost 3 bases and the J segment 1 base; nucleotides outside the gene matches: 22. The CDR3 extends over 22 amino acids. CDR3 residues: CASSHPGLIAGGPGQRTDTQYF. In DNA form, the CDR3 reads TGCGCCAGCAGCCATCCTGGGCTTATAGCGGGAGGACCTGGGCAGCGCACAGATACGCAGTATTTT.

This chain connects TRBV28 to TRBJ1-1; maybe TRBD1 (5 bases). Trimming took 8 bases from V and 3 from J, leaving 19 bases between them. Germline CDR1 is MDHEN and CDR2 is SYDVKM. The CDR3 runs 15 residues. CDR3: CASAGSRGRDTEAFF. In DNA, the CDR3 is TGTGCCAGCGCAGGATCACGAGGCAGGGACACTGAAGCTTTCTTT.

The chain is built from TRBV5-4 and TRBJ2-7; no clear D gene. The V gene's germline CDR1 is SGHNT and CDR2 YYREEE (reference sequence). V was trimmed by 0 bases and J by 7 bases, leaving 17 bases between them. The CDR3 runs 15 residues. DNA for the CDR3: TGTGCCAGCAGCTTGGGATACAGCTCGCCACGGGAGCAGTACTTC. Amino acid sequence: CASSLGYSSPREQYF. Complete variable domain (other parts from reference TRBV5-4 and TRBJ2-7): ETGVTQSPTHLIKTRGQQVTLRCSSQSGHNTVSWYQQALGQGPQFIFQYYREEENGRGNFPPRFSGLQFPNYSSELNVNALELDDSALYLCASSLGYSSPREQYFGPGTRLTVT.

This chain joins TRBV29-1 and TRBJ1-3; D is unresolved. Trimming removed 5 bases from V and 3 bases from J, with 8 bases in between. This CDR3 is 12 amino acids long. Per the germline V gene, CDR1 is SQVTM and CDR2 is ANQGSEA. For the CDR3, the DNA is TGCAGCGTTATTGGGCTTGGAAACACCATATATTTT. It encodes CSVIGLGNTIYF.

The chain uses TRBV15 and TRBJ1-1; no clear D gene. Trimming took off 0 bases at V and 1 base at J, with 6 bases between the two ends. The CDR3 extends over 14 amino acids. From germline, CDR1 is LNHNV and CDR2 YYDKDF (reference sequence). DNA for the CDR3: TGTGCCACCAGCAGAGAGCAGCGGAACACTGAAGCTTTCTTT. Its protein product is CATSREQRNTEAFF.

V gene TRBV28 combines with J gene TRBJ2-2; D is uncertain. Trimming cost V 11 bases and J 0 bases, with 10 bases left between them. CDR1 MDHEN and CDR2 SYDVKM come from the germline V gene. The CDR3 covers 13 residues. The CDR3 region has the DNA TGTGCCGGAAACCAAGCGAACACCGGGGAGCTGTTTTTT. Protein product: CAGNQANTGELFF. Using reference TRBV28 and TRBJ2-2 for the parts outside the CDR3, the full variable domain is DVKVTQSSRYLVKRTGEKVFLECVQDMDHENMFWYRQDPGLGLRLIYFSYDVKMKEKGDIPEGYSVSREKKERFSLILESASTNQTSMYLCAGNQANTGELFFGEGSRLTVL.

This chain joins TRBV2 and TRBJ2-5; D perhaps matches TRBD2 (5 bases). Looked up from germline, CDR1 is SNHLY and CDR2 is FYNNEI. The CDR3 is 14 amino acids. The V and J ends lost 0 bases and 5 bases respectively, with 10 bases between them. CDR3 nucleotides: TGTGCCAGCAGTGAAGCGACACCGGGGGAGACCCAGTACTTC. The encoded protein is CASSEATPGETQYF.

The chain uses TRBV19 and TRBJ2-2; TRBD1 matches 10 bases. Unmatched junction bases numbered 10, after V lost 0 bases and J lost 6 bases. The CDR3 length is 18 residues. Germline V CDR1 and CDR2: LNHDA, SQIVND (reference sequence). The CDR3 bases are TGTGCCAGTAGTATAGATCGCCCGGGACAGGGGTTGGCCGGGGAGCTGTTTTTT. It codes for CASSIDRPGQGLAGELFF. Looking up the rest from reference TRBV19 and TRBJ2-2 gives the full variable domain: DGGITQSPKYLFRKEGQNVTLSCEQNLNHDAMYWYRQDPGQGLRLIYYSQIVNDFQKGDIAEGYSVSREKKESFPLTVTSAQKNPTAFYLCASSIDRPGQGLAGELFFGEGSRLTVL.

The chain has TRBV30 and TRBJ1-1; D may be TRBD1 (5 bases). This CDR3 spans 15 amino acids. Germline-derived CDR1 and CDR2 are GTSNPN and SVGIG (reference sequence). The V end lost 4 bases, the J end lost 0 bases, and 15 bases lay between the germline ends. CDR3 DNA: TGTGCCTGGAAGGGGCAGTTTATCATGAACACTGAAGCTTTCTTT. Translation: CAWKGQFIMNTEAFF.

V and J are TRBV6-1 and TRBJ1-1, with a weak D call TRBD1 (5 bases). The CDR3 loop spans 12 amino acids. The germline V and J ends were trimmed by 6 bases and 9 bases, with 14 bases remaining between them. Germline-derived CDR1 and CDR2 are MNHNS and SASEGT. CDR3 coding DNA: TGTGCCAGCAGCCGCCCAGGGTTCCAAGCTTTCTTT. It codes for CASSRPGFQAFF.

Notes on this clone: Other nucleotide sequences in the sample specify the same CDR3. The chain employs TRBV14 and TRBJ1-2; D unresolved. The CDR3 is made up of 13 amino acids. Germline assignment: CDR1 SGHDN and CDR2 FVKESK. V gave up 2 bases and J gave up 2 bases, with 6 bases separating them. The CDR3 region has the DNA TGTGCCAGCAGCCAAACAAGGAACTATGGCTACACCTTC. Residues: CASSQTRNYGYTF.